This is a list of T cell receptor beta chains from one sample in a study of CD8+CD57+ T cells in acquired aplastic anemia. A single record per CDR3 protein comes from TCRdb applying MiXCR to the reads. The data contain about 160,000 distinct CDR3 sequences, over 55% of them singletons. Sequenced sample: sorted CD4+, CD8+, or CD8+CD57+ T cells (not recorded which) from PBMCs. The receptors were sampled from a human donor with aplastic anemia. CDR3s include the opening cysteine and the closing phenylalanine or tryptophan. A D gene is named only where the DNA matches it firmly. A row's size may be missing; if present it is once, few, many or a size class.

TRBJ2-3,12,TRBV12-3/TRBV12-4,.,.,TGTGCCAGCAGCCCAATAACAGATACGCAGTATTTT,CASSPITDTQYF
TRBJ2-5,17,TRBV11-3,.,many,TGTGCCAGCAGCTTAGAGAGGGTGAAACGTTGCCAAGAGACCCAGTACTTC,CASSLERVKRCQETQYF
TRBJ1-1,16,TRBV2,.,.,TGTGCCAGCAGTGATTGGGGGGACTCCATGAACACTGAAGCTTTCTTT,CASSDWGDSMNTEAFF
TRBJ1-6,14,TRBV25-1,.,.,TGTGCCAGCAGAACCGGACAGCAACTCTCACCCCTCCACTTT,CASRTGQQLSPLHF
TRBJ1-5,18,TRBV6-1,TRBD1,many,TGTGCCAGCAGTGACGAACGGACAGGGGATTATAGCAATCAGCCCCAGCATTTT,CASSDERTGDYSNQPQHF
TRBJ2-3,15,TRBV7-2,.,.,TGTGCCAGCAGCAGAGGACAGTTTAGCACAGATACGCAGTATTTT,CASSRGQFSTDTQYF
TRBJ2-5,15,TRBV7-8,TRBD2,.,TGTGCCAGCAGCTTTAGGATAGGGGAGGGAGAGACCCAGTACTTC,CASSFRIGEGETQYF
TRBJ2-2,15,TRBV19,TRBD2,once,TGTGCCAGTAATTTGCTAGCGGGGAACACCGGGGAGCTGTTTTTT,CASNLLAGNTGELFF
TRBJ2-7,11,TRBV5-6,.,.,TGTGCCAGCAGCGACGGCTACGAGCAGTACTTC,CASSDGYEQYF
TRBJ2-5,15,TRBV7-3,.,.,TGTGCCAGCAGCTTAATGCCAGAACGGCAAGAGACCCAGTACTTC,CASSLMPERQETQYF
TRBJ2-2,17,TRBV5-8,.,.,TGTGCCGGCAGATTGTCCCTCTTGCGGCAGCTCACCGGGGAGCTGTTTTTT,CAGRLSLLRQLTGELFF
TRBJ1-3,16,TRBV2,.,.,TGTGCCAGCAGTGATAGGGTGTTAGCCTCTGGAAACACCATATATTTT,CASSDRVLASGNTIYF
TRBJ2-1,14,TRBV24-1,.,.,TGTGCCACCAGTGATGGGACAATCTACAATGAGCAGTTCTTC,CATSDGTIYNEQFF
TRBJ1-2,13,TRBV5-1,.,.,TGCGCCAGCACACAAAATGAGAGACAGGGCTACACCTTC,CASTQNERQGYTF
TRBJ2-1,14,TRBV24-1,TRBD1,.,TGTGCCACCAGTGATAGTCACCACAGGGGTGAGCAGTTCTTC,CATSDSHHRGEQFF
TRBJ1-5,16,TRBV7-9,.,.,TGTGCCAGCAGCTTAGCGGCAGGGGAGGGCAATCAGCCCCAGCATTTT,CASSLAAGEGNQPQHF
TRBJ2-7,14,TRBV24-1,TRBD1,.,TGTGCCACCAGTGACGGCAGGGGGCGGAACGAGCAGTACTTC,CATSDGRGRNEQYF
TRBJ1-3,16,TRBV2,.,.,TGTGCCAGCAGTGCCCAGGGCTTGTTGGCTGGTGACACCATATATTTT,CASSAQGLLAGDTIYF
TRBJ2-2,17,TRBV5-1,.,.,TGCGCCAGCAGCTTGGGCGTCAGCCCGAGGGACACCGGGGAGCTGTTTTTT,CASSLGVSPRDTGELFF
TRBJ1-1,16,TRBV19,.,.,TGTGCCAGTTACCCGAGAGGGCCCCCTATGAACACTGAAGCTTTCTTT,CASYPRGPPMNTEAFF